Presented here are 29 T cell receptor beta chains from one specimen sequenced in a study of PD-1 blockade in classical Hodgkin lymphoma. Only in-frame clones appear in the TCRdb table, and some are missing; sequencing was by immunoSEQ multiplex PCR. The sample has 14,000 to 15,000 clones, about 60% seen once. No patient escaped relapse after autologous stem cell transplantation, and brentuximab vedotin exposure varied. The specimen comprised peripheral blood mononuclear cells (PBMCs), sampled at baseline. The source of these receptors is a human donor with classical Hodgkin lymphoma.

The chain is built from TRBV7-2 and TRBJ1-2; 8 bases match TRBD1. The junction had 6 bases not matched to a gene; V was cut back by 4 bases and J by 8 bases. The CDR3 sequence is 13 residues long. Germline V gene lookup returns CDR1 SGHTA and CDR2 FQGNSA. DNA of the CDR3: TGTGCCAGCAGCTGGCAGGGGGCGGAGGGCTACACCTTC. Protein sequence: CASSWQGAEGYTF.

The rearrangement links TRBV5-4 to TRBJ1-2; no firm D call. The length of the CDR3 is 14 residues. Germline CDR1 and CDR2: SGHNT and YYREEE (reference sequence). The V end lost 4 bases, the J end lost 0 bases, and 10 bases lay between the germline ends. The CDR3 coding sequence is TGTGCCAGCAGCGGTGCTCTAGCTAACTATGGCTACACCTTC. Translation: CASSGALANYGYTF.

The rearrangement links TRBV5-1 to TRBJ2-7; 9 positions agree with TRBD1. V shed 4 bases and J 3 bases; nucleotides not matched to a gene: 5. The germline gives CDR1 SGHRS, CDR2 YFSETQ. This CDR3 comprises 14 residues. In DNA form, the CDR3 reads TGCGCCAGCAGCCAGGGACAGGGCCGCTACGAGCAGTACTTC. Translated, it gives CASSQGQGRYEQYF. The whole variable domain, remainder taken from reference TRBV5-1 and TRBJ2-7, is KAGVTQTPRYLIKTRGQQVTLSCSPISGHRSVSWYQQTPGQGLQFLFEYFSETQRNKGNFPGRFSGRQFSNSRSEMNVSTLELGDSALYLCASSQGQGRYEQYFGPGTRLTVT.

The rearrangement links TRBV28 to TRBJ1-5; D is possibly TRBD1 (5 bases). V was shortened by 3 bases and J by 0 bases, with 15 bases between the two germline ends. Germline loops: CDR1 MDHEN, CDR2 SYDVKM. The CDR3 sequence is 17 residues long. CDR3 protein: CASSFTGYSFSNQPQHF. CDR3 sequence (DNA): TGTGCCAGCAGTTTTACAGGATATTCGTTTAGCAATCAGCCCCAGCATTTT.

The V call is TRBV2, the J call TRBJ1-1, with D possibly TRBD1 on 6 matching bases. V lost 6 bases, J lost 4 bases, and 12 bases lay in between. CDR1 and CDR2 from the germline V gene are SNHLY and FYNNEI. This CDR3 is built from 13 residues. The CDR3 sequence is CASSIQGGTEAFF. The DNA of the CDR3 is TGTGCCAGCAGCATACAGGGTGGCACTGAAGCTTTCTTT. The variable domain in full, completed from reference TRBV2 and TRBJ1-1, reads EPEVTQTPSHQVTQMGQEVILRCVPISNHLYFYWYRQILGQKVEFLVSFYNNEISEKSEIFDDQFSVERPDGSNFTLKIRSTKLEDSAMYFCASSIQGGTEAFFGQGTRLTVV.

The chain is built from TRBV4-1 and TRBJ2-1; D call uncertain. Per the germline V gene, CDR1 is MGHRA and CDR2 is YSYEKL. The CDR3 contains 16 residues. V gave up 1 base and J gave up 1 base, with 11 bases separating them. In nucleotides, the CDR3 is TGCGCCAGCAGCCAAGTTAATATGGTTTCCTACAATGAGCAGTTCTTC. It specifies CASSQVNMVSYNEQFF.

The chain's CDR3 is CASSQIGGGTETQYF. DNA of the CDR3: TGCGCCAGCAGCCAGATTGGGGGAGGGACGGAGACCCAGTACTTC. The rearrangement joins TRBV4-1 to TRBJ2-5; TRBD2 matches at 7 bases. The V gene's germline CDR1 is MGHRA and CDR2 YSYEKL. The CDR3 covers 15 residues. Losses at the gene ends were 3 bases for V and 5 bases for J; bases not matched to a gene: 9.

This clone was picked up a small number of times. The rearrangement uses TRBV27 and TRBJ1-5; D gene unclear. Per the germline V gene, CDR1 is MNHEY and CDR2 is SMNVEV (reference sequence). Trimming took 1 base from V and 3 from J, leaving 4 bases between them. This CDR3 contains 13 residues. The CDR3 DNA reads TGTGCCAGCAGTTTATATTTCAATCAGCCCCAGCATTTT. Encoded protein: CASSLYFNQPQHF.

This clone was seen only a few times. J is TRBJ2-2 and V is TRBV19, with D perhaps matching TRBD1 (6 bases). V dropped 5 bases and J dropped 1 base, with 11 bases sitting between them. Germline V gene lookup returns CDR1 LNHDA and CDR2 SQIVND (reference sequence). This CDR3 is 15 amino acids long. DNA of the CDR3: TGTGCCAGTAGTCGGGTAGGGGGGAACACCGGGGAGCTGTTTTTT. It specifies CASSRVGGNTGELFF.

V is TRBV15 and J is TRBJ1-2, with D hard to call. Germline lookup yields CDR1 LNHNV and CDR2 YYDKDF (reference sequence). This CDR3 spans 15 amino acids. With 3 bases removed from V and 4 bases from J, the gap between germline ends came to 15 bases. The CDR3 here is CATSSWAVGGYGYTF. In nucleotides, the CDR3 is TGTGCCACCAGCAGTTGGGCTGTCGGAGGCTATGGCTACACCTTC. Filled out from reference TRBV15 and TRBJ1-2, the complete variable domain reads DAMVIQNPRYQVTQFGKPVTLSCSQTLNHNVMYWYQQKSSQAPKLLFHYYDKDFNNEADTPDNFQSRRPNTSFCFLDIRSPGLGDTAMYLCATSSWAVGGYGYTFGSGTRLTVV.

The rearrangement uses TRBV6-1 and TRBJ1-2, with D possibly being TRBD1 (6 bases). The V end lost 2 bases, the J end lost 5 bases, and 15 bases lay between the germline ends. From germline, CDR1 is MNHNS and CDR2 SASEGT. This CDR3 region has 15 residues. The CDR3 DNA sequence: TGTGCCAGCAGTGAATATGGCAGGGGAGGGTATGGCTACACCTTC. Encoded protein: CASSEYGRGGYGYTF.

The chain recombines TRBV28 with TRBJ1-4, with D hard to call. The CDR3 length is 13 residues. The V end lost 2 bases, the J end lost 4 bases, and 5 bases lay between the germline ends. Germline assignment: CDR1 MDHEN and CDR2 SYDVKM. The CDR3 bases are TGTGCCAGCAGTTTACTTCTTAATGAAAAACTGTTTTTT. This gives the protein CASSLLLNEKLFF. The full variable domain, in which reference TRBV28 and TRBJ1-4 provide the parts outside the CDR3, is DVKVTQSSRYLVKRTGEKVFLECVQDMDHENMFWYRQDPGLGLRLIYFSYDVKMKEKGDIPEGYSVSREKKERFSLILESASTNQTSMYLCASSLLLNEKLFFGSGTQLSVL.

This chain links TRBV7-2 with TRBJ2-1, with D uncertain. The V end lost 3 bases, the J end lost 0 bases, and 6 bases lay between the germline ends. The CDR3 is made up of 14 amino acids. Germline V gives CDR1 SGHTA, CDR2 FQGNSA. CDR3 sequence reads: CASSLESSYNEQFF. For the CDR3, the DNA is TGTGCCAGCAGCTTGGAAAGCTCCTACAATGAGCAGTTCTTC.

The CDR3 reads CASRLALAADNEQFF. The CDR3 region has the DNA TGTGCCAGCAGACTAGCACTAGCGGCAGACAATGAGCAGTTCTTC. This chain uses TRBV2 with TRBJ2-1; 8 nucleotides agree with TRBD2. Germline V lookup: CDR1 SNHLY, CDR2 FYNNEI. J lost 5 bases, V lost 6 bases, and 9 bases had no gene match. This CDR3 has 15 residues.

The rearrangement uses TRBV19 and TRBJ2-5; D possibly corresponds to TRBD2 (5 bases). The CDR3 runs to 13 residues. Germline values: CDR1 LNHDA, CDR2 SQIVND (reference sequence). Trimming stripped 0 bases from V and 5 bases from J, with 7 bases between. The CDR3 nucleotides are TGTGCCAGTAGTATAGACTCGGGGGAGACCCAGTACTTC. Its translation: CASSIDSGETQYF.

This clone was detected only a few times. V gene TRBV7-2 combines with J gene TRBJ1-2; TRBD1 aligns across 7 bases. Trimming took 0 bases from V and 0 from J; bases not matched to a gene: 4. The germline gives CDR1 SGHTA, CDR2 FQGNSA. CDR3 length: 16 residues. The CDR3 sequence: CASSLAPGQSNYGYTF. DNA of the CDR3: TGTGCCAGCAGCTTAGCGCCGGGACAGTCTAACTATGGCTACACCTTC.

The gene calls are TRBV19 and TRBJ2-1; D remains unclear. From germline, CDR1 is LNHDA and CDR2 SQIVND (reference sequence). This CDR3 contains 15 residues. The germline V and J ends were trimmed by 6 bases and 0 bases, with 12 bases remaining between them. The CDR3 nucleotides read TGTGCCAGTAGAACAAGCGCTTACTCCTACAATGAGCAGTTCTTC. This codes for CASRTSAYSYNEQFF.

The V and J genes are TRBV28 and TRBJ1-3, with D perhaps TRBD1 (6 bases). CDR1 and CDR2 (germline): MDHEN, SYDVKM. CDR3 size: 15 residues. V gave up 2 bases and J gave up 4 bases, with 12 bases separating them. The CDR3 nucleotides read TGTGCCAGCAGTTTAACGGGGGCAGAAGGAAACACCATATATTTT. This codes for CASSLTGAEGNTIYF.

This clone has more than one count but fewer than ten. The chain couples TRBV11-3 to TRBJ2-1, with 9 positions matching TRBD2. V gave up 0 bases and J gave up 7 bases; unmatched junction bases: 4. The CDR3 extends over 15 amino acids. Germline CDR1 SGHNT, CDR2 YENEEA. The CDR3 loop is CASSLDGREGNEQFF. Here the CDR3 DNA reads TGTGCCAGCAGCTTAGATGGGCGGGAGGGTAATGAGCAGTTCTTC.

V gene TRBV4-2 combines with J gene TRBJ1-2; D gene unclear. The V end was cut by 4 bases, the J end by 3 bases, with 12 bases between. Per the germline V gene, CDR1 is LGHNA and CDR2 is YNFKEQ. This CDR3 is built from 14 residues. The CDR3 sequence is CASSRREGDYGYTF. CDR3 DNA sequence: TGTGCCAGCAGCCGACGGGAGGGCGACTATGGCTACACCTTC.

The rearrangement links TRBV10-2 to TRBJ2-5; D may correspond to TRBD1 or TRBD2 (5 bases each). Per the germline V gene, CDR1 is WSHSY and CDR2 is SAAADI. Trimming left V 7 bases short and J 1 base short, with 10 bases between. This CDR3 has 13 amino acids. In DNA, the CDR3 is TGCGCCAGCAAACGGGACCTCCAAGAGACCCAGTACTTC. Translated, it gives CASKRDLQETQYF.

This chain links TRBV27 with TRBJ1-5, with D maybe TRBD1 (6 bases). CDR1 is MNHEY and CDR2 is SMNVEV in the germline V gene (reference sequence). The V and J ends lost 3 bases and 4 bases respectively, with 13 bases between them. The CDR3 loop spans 15 amino acids. The DNA for the CDR3 is TGTGCCAGCAGTTTGCTCGGGGGGCAGAATCAGCCCCAGCATTTT. Its translation is CASSLLGGQNQPQHF.

This chain connects TRBV18 to TRBJ2-1; no clear D. The length of the CDR3 is 15 residues. Germline V gives CDR1 KGHSH, CDR2 LQKENI. The V end was cut by 1 base, the J end by 0 bases, with 7 bases between. CDR3: CASSPRDVSYNEQFF. The CDR3 DNA reads TGTGCCAGCTCACCACGAGACGTCTCCTACAATGAGCAGTTCTTC.

This clone was seen a few times. This chain uses TRBV19 with TRBJ2-7, with D perhaps matching TRBD2 (6 bases). V gave up 4 bases and J gave up 4 bases, with 8 bases separating them. Germline assignment: CDR1 LNHDA and CDR2 SQIVND (reference sequence). CDR3 length: 12 residues. CDR3 nucleotides: TGTGCCAGTAGTAGGGGACTTTACGAGCAGTACTTC. Encoded protein: CASSRGLYEQYF.

This sequence joins TRBV7-6 and TRBJ1-2; possible D gene TRBD1, 6 bases. Germline V CDR1 and CDR2: SGHVS, FNYEAQ. The V end lost 4 bases, the J end lost 8 bases, and 20 bases lay between the germline ends. The CDR3 covers 15 residues. CDR3 sequence (DNA): TGTGCCAGCAGCTCAGGCCAGGGGACTCCGCTCGGCTACACCTTC. Protein sequence: CASSSGQGTPLGYTF.

The chain is built from TRBV10-3 and TRBJ1-5; possibly TRBD1 for D (6 bases). Germline V gives CDR1 ENHRY, CDR2 SYGVKD. V was shortened by 4 bases and J by 4 bases, with 11 bases between the two germline ends. The CDR3 extends over 14 amino acids. In DNA, the CDR3 is TGTGCCATCAGTGTGAGGGGGGATAATCAGCCCCAGCATTTT. Amino acids: CAISVRGDNQPQHF.

The gene calls are TRBV5-6 and TRBJ2-1; 7 bases match TRBD2. V dropped 4 bases and J dropped 0; count of bases not matched to a gene: 7. The germline gives CDR1 SGHDT, CDR2 YYEEEE. CDR3 size: 16 residues. The CDR3 region has the DNA TGTGCCAGCAGCCCTCAGGGAGGGGACTCCTACAATGAGCAGTTCTTC. Translating gives CASSPQGGDSYNEQFF.

The chain recombines TRBV28 with TRBJ1-1, with a possible D match to TRBD1 (5 bases). V lost 3 bases, J lost 2 bases, and 19 bases lay in between. CDR1 is MDHEN and CDR2 is SYDVKM in the germline V gene. The CDR3 runs to 17 residues. CDR3 loop: CASSFWGVAGSNTEAFF. As DNA, the CDR3 is TGTGCCAGCAGTTTCTGGGGGGTGGCAGGGTCCAACACTGAAGCTTTCTTT.

V usage is TRBV7-6 and J usage is TRBJ2-1; perhaps TRBD1 as D (6 bases). The CDR3 sequence is 15 residues long. CDR1 is SGHVS, CDR2 FNYEAQ, per germline. Trimming cost V 5 bases and J 6 bases, with 17 bases left between them. DNA of the CDR3: TGTGCCAGCAGCACCACCCTCGTAGGGGGCAATGAGCAGTTCTTC. Translating it yields CASSTTLVGGNEQFF.